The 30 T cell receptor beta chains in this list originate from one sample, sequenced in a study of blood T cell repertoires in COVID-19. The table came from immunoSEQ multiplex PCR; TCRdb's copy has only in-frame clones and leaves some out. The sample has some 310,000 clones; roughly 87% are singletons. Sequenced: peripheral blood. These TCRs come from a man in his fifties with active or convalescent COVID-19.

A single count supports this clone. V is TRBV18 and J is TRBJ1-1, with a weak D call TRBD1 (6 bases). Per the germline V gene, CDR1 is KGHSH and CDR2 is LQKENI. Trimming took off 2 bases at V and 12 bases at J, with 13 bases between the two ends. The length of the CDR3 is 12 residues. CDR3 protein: CASSPLQGKTFF. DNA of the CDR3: TGTGCCAGCTCACCATTGCAGGGGAAGACTTTCTTT. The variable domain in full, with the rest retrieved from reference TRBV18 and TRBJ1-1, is NAGVMQNPRHLVRRRGQEARLRCSPMKGHSHVYWYRQLPEEGLKFMVYLQKENIIDESGMPKERFSAEFPKEGPSILRIQQVVRGDSAAYFCASSPLQGKTFFGQGTRLTVV.

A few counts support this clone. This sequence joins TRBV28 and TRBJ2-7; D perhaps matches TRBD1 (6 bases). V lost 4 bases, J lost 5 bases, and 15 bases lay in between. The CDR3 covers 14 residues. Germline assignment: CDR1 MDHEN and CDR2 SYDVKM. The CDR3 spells CASSSVTGPHEQYF. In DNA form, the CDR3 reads TGTGCCAGCAGTTCGGTGACAGGTCCCCACGAGCAGTACTTC.

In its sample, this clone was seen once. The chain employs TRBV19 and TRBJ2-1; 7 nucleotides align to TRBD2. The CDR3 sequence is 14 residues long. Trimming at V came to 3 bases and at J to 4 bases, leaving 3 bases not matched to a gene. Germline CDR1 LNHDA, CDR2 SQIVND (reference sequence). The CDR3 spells CASSMRREYNEQFF. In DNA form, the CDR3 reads TGTGCCAGTAGTATGCGGCGGGAGTACAATGAGCAGTTCTTC.

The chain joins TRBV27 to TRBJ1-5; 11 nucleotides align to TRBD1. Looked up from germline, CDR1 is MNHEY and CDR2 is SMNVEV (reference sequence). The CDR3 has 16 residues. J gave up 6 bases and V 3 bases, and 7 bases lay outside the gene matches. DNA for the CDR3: TGTGCCAGCAGTTTCCCCCGGACAGGGGGCGGTCAGCCCCAGCATTTT. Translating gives CASSFPRTGGGQPQHF.

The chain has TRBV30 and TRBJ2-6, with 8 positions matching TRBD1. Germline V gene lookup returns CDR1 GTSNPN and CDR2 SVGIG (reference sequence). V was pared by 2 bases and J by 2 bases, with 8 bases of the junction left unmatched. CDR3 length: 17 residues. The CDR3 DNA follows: TGTGCCTGGAGTTGGACAGGGCTTAGGGCTGGGGCCAACGTCCTGACTTTC. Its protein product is CAWSWTGLRAGANVLTF.

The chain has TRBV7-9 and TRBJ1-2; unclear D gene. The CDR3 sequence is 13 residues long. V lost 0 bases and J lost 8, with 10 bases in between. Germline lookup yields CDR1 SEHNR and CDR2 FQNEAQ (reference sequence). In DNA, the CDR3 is TGTGCCAGCAGCTTAGCTTACATCGGGGGCTACACCTTC. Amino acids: CASSLAYIGGYTF. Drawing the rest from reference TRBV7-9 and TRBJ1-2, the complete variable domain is DTGVSQNPRHKITKRGQNVTFRCDPISEHNRLYWYRQTLGQGPEFLTYFQNEAQLEKSRLLSDRFSAERPKGSFSTLEIQRTEQGDSAMYLCASSLAYIGGYTFGSGTRLTVV.

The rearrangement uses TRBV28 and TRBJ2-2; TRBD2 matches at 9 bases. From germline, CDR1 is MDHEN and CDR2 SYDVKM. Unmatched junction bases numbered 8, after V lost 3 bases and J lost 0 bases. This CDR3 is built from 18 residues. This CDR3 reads CASSFETSGRSNTGELFF. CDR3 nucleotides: TGTGCCAGCAGTTTCGAGACTAGCGGTCGATCGAACACCGGGGAGCTGTTTTTT.

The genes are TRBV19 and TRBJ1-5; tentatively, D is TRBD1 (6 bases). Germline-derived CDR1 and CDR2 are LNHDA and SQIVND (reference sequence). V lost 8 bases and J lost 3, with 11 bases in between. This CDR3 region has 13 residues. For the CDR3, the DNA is TGTGCCAGTGGGGGGGGCCTCAATCAGCCCCAGCATTTT. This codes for CASGGGLNQPQHF. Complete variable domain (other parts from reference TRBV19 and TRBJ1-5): DGGITQSPKYLFRKEGQNVTLSCEQNLNHDAMYWYRQDPGQGLRLIYYSQIVNDFQKGDIAEGYSVSREKKESFPLTVTSAQKNPTAFYLCASGGGLNQPQHFGDGTRLSIL.

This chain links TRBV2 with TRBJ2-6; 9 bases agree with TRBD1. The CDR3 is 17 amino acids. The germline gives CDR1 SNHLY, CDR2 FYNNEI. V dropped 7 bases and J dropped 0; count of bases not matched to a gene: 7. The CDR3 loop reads CASTPGQGLSGANVLTF. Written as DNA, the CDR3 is TGTGCCAGCACTCCGGGACAGGGTCTCTCTGGGGCCAACGTCCTGACTTTC.

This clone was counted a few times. The CDR3, as DNA: TGTGCCAGCAGCTACCGGACAGTGGGAGGGAACACCATATATTTT. This codes for CASSYRTVGGNTIYF. The chain employs TRBV7-8 and TRBJ1-3; possible D gene TRBD1, 6 bases. CDR1 SGHVS and CDR2 FQNEAQ come from the germline V gene. V dropped 4 bases and J dropped 7 bases, with 17 bases sitting between them. The CDR3 consists of 15 residues.

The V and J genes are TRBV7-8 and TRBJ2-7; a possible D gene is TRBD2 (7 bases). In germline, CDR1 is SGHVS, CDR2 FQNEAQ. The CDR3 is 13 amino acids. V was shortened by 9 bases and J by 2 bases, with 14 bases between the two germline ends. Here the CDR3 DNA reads TGTGCCAGTTCGGGGGCGGGGGCCTACGAGCAGTACTTC. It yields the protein CASSGAGAYEQYF.

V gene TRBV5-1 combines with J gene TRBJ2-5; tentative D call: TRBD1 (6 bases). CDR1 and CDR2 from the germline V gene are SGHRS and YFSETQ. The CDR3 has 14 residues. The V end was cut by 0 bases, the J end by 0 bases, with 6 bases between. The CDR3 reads CASSLGDNQETQYF. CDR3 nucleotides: TGCGCCAGCAGCTTGGGGGACAACCAAGAGACCCAGTACTTC.

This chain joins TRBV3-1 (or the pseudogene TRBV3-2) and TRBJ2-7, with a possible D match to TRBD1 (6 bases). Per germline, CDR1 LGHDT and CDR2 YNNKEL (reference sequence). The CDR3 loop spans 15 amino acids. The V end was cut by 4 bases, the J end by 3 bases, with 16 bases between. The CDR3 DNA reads TGTGCCAGCAGCCGAACCGGGACACCAAACTACGAGCAGTACTTC. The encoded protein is CASSRTGTPNYEQYF.

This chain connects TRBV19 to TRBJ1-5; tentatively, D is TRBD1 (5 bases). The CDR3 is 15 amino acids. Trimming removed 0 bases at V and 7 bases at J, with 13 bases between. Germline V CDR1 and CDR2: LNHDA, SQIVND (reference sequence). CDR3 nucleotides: TGTGCCAGTAGTATAGATAGGGGAGGAGGGCAGCCCCAGCATTTT. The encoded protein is CASSIDRGGGQPQHF.

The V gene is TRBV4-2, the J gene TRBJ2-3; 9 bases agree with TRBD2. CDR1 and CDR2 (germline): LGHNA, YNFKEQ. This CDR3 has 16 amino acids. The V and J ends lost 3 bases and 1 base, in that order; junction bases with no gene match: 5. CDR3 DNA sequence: TGTGCCAGCAGCCAGACCTCTAGCGGGGGCACAGATACGCAGTATTTT. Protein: CASSQTSSGGTDTQYF.

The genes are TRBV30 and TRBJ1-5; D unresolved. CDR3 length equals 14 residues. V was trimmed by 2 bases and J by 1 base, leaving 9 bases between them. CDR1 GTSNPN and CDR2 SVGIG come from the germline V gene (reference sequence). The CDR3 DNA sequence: TGTGCCTGGAGTAGCCTACTCAGCAATCAGCCCCAGCATTTT. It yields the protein CAWSSLLSNQPQHF. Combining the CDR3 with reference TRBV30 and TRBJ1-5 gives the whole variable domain SQTIHQWPATLVQPVGSPLSLECTVEGTSNPNLYWYRQAAGRGLQLLFYSVGIGQISSEVPQNLSASRPQDRQFILSSKKLLLSDSGFYLCAWSSLLSNQPQHFGDGTRLSIL.

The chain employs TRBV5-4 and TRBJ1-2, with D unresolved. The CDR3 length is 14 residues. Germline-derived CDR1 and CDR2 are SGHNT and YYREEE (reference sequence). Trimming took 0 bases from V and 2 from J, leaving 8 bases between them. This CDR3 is CASSLGGENYGYTF. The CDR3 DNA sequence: TGTGCCAGCAGCTTGGGAGGAGAAAACTATGGCTACACCTTC.

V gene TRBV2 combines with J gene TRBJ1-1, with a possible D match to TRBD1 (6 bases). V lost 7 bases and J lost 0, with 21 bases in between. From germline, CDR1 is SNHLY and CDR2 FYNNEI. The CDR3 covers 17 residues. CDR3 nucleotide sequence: TGTGCCAGCATTCTCCTATCAGGGGCACCCGTGAACACTGAAGCTTTCTTT. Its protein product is CASILLSGAPVNTEAFF.

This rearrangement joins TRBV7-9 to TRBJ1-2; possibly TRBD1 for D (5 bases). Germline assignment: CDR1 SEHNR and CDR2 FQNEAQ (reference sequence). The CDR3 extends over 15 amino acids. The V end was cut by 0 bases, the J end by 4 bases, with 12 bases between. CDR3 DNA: TGTGCCAGCAGCTTAGCGCTTGCAGGGTCCTATGGCTACACCTTC. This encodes CASSLALAGSYGYTF.

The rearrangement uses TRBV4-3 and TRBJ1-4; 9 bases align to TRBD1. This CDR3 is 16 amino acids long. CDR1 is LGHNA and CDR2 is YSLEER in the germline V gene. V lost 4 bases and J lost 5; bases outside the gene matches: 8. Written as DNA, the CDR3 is TGCGCCAGCAGCCCATACACGACAGGGGGAAATGAAAAACTGTTTTTT. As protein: CASSPYTTGGNEKLFF.

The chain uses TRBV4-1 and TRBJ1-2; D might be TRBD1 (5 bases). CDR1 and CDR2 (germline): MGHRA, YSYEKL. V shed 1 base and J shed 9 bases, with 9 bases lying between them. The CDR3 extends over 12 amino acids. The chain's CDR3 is CASSQAAGRYTF. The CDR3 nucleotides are TGCGCCAGCAGCCAAGCGGCGGGGCGCTACACCTTC.

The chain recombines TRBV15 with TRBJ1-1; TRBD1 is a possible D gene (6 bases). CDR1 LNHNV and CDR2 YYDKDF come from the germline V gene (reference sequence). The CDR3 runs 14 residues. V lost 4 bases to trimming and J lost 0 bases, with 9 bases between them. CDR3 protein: CATSIQGMNTEAFF. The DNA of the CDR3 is TGTGCCACCAGCATTCAGGGGATGAACACTGAAGCTTTCTTT.

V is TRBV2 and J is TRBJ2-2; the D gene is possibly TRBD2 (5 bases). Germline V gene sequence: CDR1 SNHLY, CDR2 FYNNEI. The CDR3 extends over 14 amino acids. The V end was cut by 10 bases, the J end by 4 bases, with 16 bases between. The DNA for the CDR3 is TGTGCCACCTCGGCCCTAGCCCCCACCGGGGAGCTGTTTTTT. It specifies CATSALAPTGELFF.

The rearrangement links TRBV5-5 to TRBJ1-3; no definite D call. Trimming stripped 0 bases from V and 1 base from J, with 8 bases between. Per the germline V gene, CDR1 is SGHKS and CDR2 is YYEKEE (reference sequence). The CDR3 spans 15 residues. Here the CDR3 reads CASSLASGSGNTIYF. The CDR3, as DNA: TGTGCCAGCAGCTTGGCTTCGGGGTCTGGAAACACCATATATTTT.

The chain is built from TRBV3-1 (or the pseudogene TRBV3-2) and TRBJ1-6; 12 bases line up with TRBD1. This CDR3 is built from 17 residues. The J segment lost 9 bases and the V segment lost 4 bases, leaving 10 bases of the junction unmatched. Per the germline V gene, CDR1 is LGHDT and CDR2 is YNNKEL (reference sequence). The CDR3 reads CASSPAIGTGGSSPLHF. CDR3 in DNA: TGTGCCAGCAGCCCAGCAATTGGGACAGGGGGCAGTTCACCCCTCCACTTT.

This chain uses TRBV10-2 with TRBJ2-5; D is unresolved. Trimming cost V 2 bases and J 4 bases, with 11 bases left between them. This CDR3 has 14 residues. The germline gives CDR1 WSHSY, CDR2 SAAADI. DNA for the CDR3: TGCGCCAGCAGTGAGGGGCACGGCTTAGAGACCCAGTACTTC. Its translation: CASSEGHGLETQYF.

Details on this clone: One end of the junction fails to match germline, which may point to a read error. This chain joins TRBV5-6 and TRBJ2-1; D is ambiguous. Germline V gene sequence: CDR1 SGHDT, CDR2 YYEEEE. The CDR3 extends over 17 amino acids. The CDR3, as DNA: TGTGCCAGCAGCTTGGCAATCGGGTCCACCTCCCACAATGAGCAGTTCTTC. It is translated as CASSLAIGSTSHNEQFF.

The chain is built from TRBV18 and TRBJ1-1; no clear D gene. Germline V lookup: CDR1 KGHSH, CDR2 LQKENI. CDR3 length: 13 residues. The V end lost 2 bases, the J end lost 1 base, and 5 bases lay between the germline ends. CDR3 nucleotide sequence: TGTGCCAGCTCACCAAACGGGAACACTGAAGCTTTCTTT. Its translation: CASSPNGNTEAFF. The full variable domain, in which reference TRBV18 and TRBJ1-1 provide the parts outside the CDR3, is NAGVMQNPRHLVRRRGQEARLRCSPMKGHSHVYWYRQLPEEGLKFMVYLQKENIIDESGMPKERFSAEFPKEGPSILRIQQVVRGDSAAYFCASSPNGNTEAFFGQGTRLTVV.

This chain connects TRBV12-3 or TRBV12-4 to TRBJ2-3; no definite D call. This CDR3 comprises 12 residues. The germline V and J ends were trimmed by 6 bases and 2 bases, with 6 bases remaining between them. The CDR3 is CASRSITDTQYF. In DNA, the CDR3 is TGTGCCAGCAGGTCAATCACAGATACGCAGTATTTT.

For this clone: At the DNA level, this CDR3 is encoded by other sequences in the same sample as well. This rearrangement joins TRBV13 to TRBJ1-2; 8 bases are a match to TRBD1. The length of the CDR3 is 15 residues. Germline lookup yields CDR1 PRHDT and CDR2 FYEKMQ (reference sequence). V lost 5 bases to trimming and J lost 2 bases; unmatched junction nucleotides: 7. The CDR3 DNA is TGTGCCAGCAGCCCGGCTCAGGGGGCCAACTATGGCTACACCTTC. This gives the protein CASSPAQGANYGYTF.